A selection of T cell receptor beta chains follows, all from one sample in a study of cytomegalovirus exposure and HLA in healthy donors. The assay was immunoSEQ multiplex PCR, and TCRdb's table has in-frame clones only and misses some. The repertoire includes approximately 130,000 clones, around 84% of them detected once, and around 1.8% sits in the top ten. The material sequenced was PBMCs. Source of these receptors: a man aged 18 to 30 in good health and CMV-seronegative. Both conserved end residues are part of each CDR3. D genes are given only for firm matches. Rows give clone size only sometimes, using once, few, many, or a class for an expanded clone.

abundance: few; d_gene: -; j_gene: TRBJ1-2; v_gene: TRBV29-1; len: 14; CDR3aa: CSVGAGDLSWGYTF; CDR3nt: TGCAGCGTTGGGGCAGGGGACCTTTCATGGGGCTACACCTTC
abundance: -; d_gene: -; j_gene: TRBJ1-5; v_gene: TRBV6-5; len: 15; CDR3aa: CASRFDGRDNQPQHF; CDR3nt: TGTGCCAGCAGGTTCGATGGGAGGGACAATCAGCCCCAGCATTTT
abundance: -; d_gene: -; j_gene: TRBJ2-3; v_gene: TRBV2; len: 14; CDR3aa: CASSDTSPPDTQYF; CDR3nt: TGTGCCAGCAGTGATACTAGCCCCCCAGATACGCAGTATTTT
abundance: -; d_gene: -; j_gene: TRBJ2-1; v_gene: TRBV5-1; len: 14; CDR3aa: CASSTDYYGDEQFF; CDR3nt: TGCGCCAGCAGCACCGACTATTACGGGGATGAGCAGTTCTTC
abundance: -; d_gene: TRBD1; j_gene: TRBJ2-7; v_gene: TRBV6-1; len: 12; CDR3aa: CASSETGVRQYF; CDR3nt: TGTGCCAGCAGTGAAACAGGGGTCAGGCAGTACTTC
abundance: -; d_gene: -; j_gene: TRBJ1-5; v_gene: TRBV7-2; len: 15; CDR3aa: CASSLDGQANQPQHF; CDR3nt: TGTGCCAGCAGCTTAGATGGGCAGGCCAATCAGCCCCAGCATTTT
abundance: -; d_gene: -; j_gene: TRBJ2-7; v_gene: TRBV6-5; len: 15; CDR3aa: CASSPSGGLSYEQYF; CDR3nt: TGTGCCAGCAGTCCCTCGGGGGGCCTCTCCTACGAGCAGTACTTC
abundance: -; d_gene: TRBD1; j_gene: TRBJ2-7; v_gene: TRBV5-1; len: 16; CDR3aa: CASSLVLGTGRHEQYF; CDR3nt: TGCGCCAGCAGCTTGGTACTAGGGACAGGGCGCCACGAGCAGTACTTC
abundance: -; d_gene: TRBD2; j_gene: TRBJ2-7; v_gene: TRBV4-2; len: 15; CDR3aa: CASSQVAGGSYEQYF; CDR3nt: TGTGCCAGCAGCCAAGTAGCGGGGGGTTCCTACGAGCAGTACTTC
abundance: -; d_gene: -; j_gene: TRBJ1-4; v_gene: TRBV11-2; len: 15; CDR3aa: CASSFQGYFNEKLFF; CDR3nt: TGTGCCAGCAGCTTTCAGGGCTACTTTAATGAAAAACTGTTTTTT
abundance: -; d_gene: -; j_gene: TRBJ1-1; v_gene: TRBV11-2; len: 13; CDR3aa: CASSLGQNTEAFF; CDR3nt: TGTGCCAGCAGCTTAGGGCAAAACACTGAAGCTTTCTTT
abundance: -; d_gene: TRBD2; j_gene: TRBJ2-2; v_gene: TRBV4-1; len: 16; CDR3aa: CASSLFGGADTGELFF; CDR3nt: TGCGCCAGCAGCCTATTCGGGGGGGCGGACACCGGGGAGCTGTTTTTT
abundance: -; d_gene: TRBD1; j_gene: TRBJ2-2; v_gene: TRBV7-9; len: 17; CDR3aa: CASSLTGQGANTGELFF; CDR3nt: TGTGCCAGCAGCCTAACGGGACAGGGGGCGAACACCGGGGAGCTGTTTTTT
abundance: few; d_gene: -; j_gene: TRBJ2-2; v_gene: TRBV6-6; len: 15; CDR3aa: CASSYQGLNTGELFF; CDR3nt: TGTGCCAGCAGTTACCAGGGCCTGAACACCGGGGAGCTGTTTTTT
abundance: -; d_gene: -; j_gene: TRBJ1-2; v_gene: TRBV19; len: 13; CDR3aa: CASKVGGNYGYTF; CDR3nt: TGTGCCAGTAAGGTGGGGGGGAACTATGGCTACACCTTC
abundance: -; d_gene: TRBD2; j_gene: TRBJ2-3; v_gene: TRBV19; len: 18; CDR3aa: CASSIEGTAGALVVTQYF; CDR3nt: TGTGCCAGTAGTATAGAAGGAACAGCGGGGGCCCTGGTGGTTACGCAGTATTTT
abundance: -; d_gene: -; j_gene: TRBJ1-3; v_gene: TRBV2; len: 15; CDR3aa: CASSELGSSGNTIYF; CDR3nt: TGTGCCAGCAGTGAATTGGGCAGCTCTGGAAACACCATATATTTT
abundance: -; d_gene: -; j_gene: TRBJ1-6; v_gene: TRBV5-6; len: 15; CDR3aa: CASSSSGGVYSPLHF; CDR3nt: TGTGCCAGCAGCTCCTCGGGCGGGGTATACTCACCCCTCCACTTT
abundance: -; d_gene: -; j_gene: TRBJ2-6; v_gene: TRBV11-2; len: 16; CDR3aa: CASSLDRRSGANVLTF; CDR3nt: TGTGCCAGCAGCTTAGACAGGCGCTCTGGGGCCAACGTCCTGACTTTC
abundance: -; d_gene: -; j_gene: TRBJ2-5; v_gene: TRBV28; len: 14; CDR3aa: CASSGWQFQETQYF; CDR3nt: TGTGCCAGCAGCGGGTGGCAGTTTCAAGAGACCCAGTACTTC
abundance: -; d_gene: -; j_gene: TRBJ2-4; v_gene: TRBV29-1; len: 14; CDR3aa: CSVRPTNLKNIQYF; CDR3nt: TGCAGCGTCCGCCCTACCAACCTTAAAAACATTCAGTACTTC
abundance: -; d_gene: TRBD1; j_gene: TRBJ2-7; v_gene: TRBV6-6; len: 14; CDR3aa: CASSRDSYTYEQYF; CDR3nt: TGTGCCAGCAGTAGGGACAGTTATACCTACGAGCAGTACTTC
abundance: -; d_gene: TRBD2; j_gene: TRBJ2-7; v_gene: TRBV4-3; len: 16; CDR3aa: CASSQDGASGGYEQYF; CDR3nt: TGCGCCAGCAGCCAAGATGGGGCTAGCGGGGGGTACGAGCAGTACTTC
abundance: -; d_gene: -; j_gene: TRBJ1-2; v_gene: TRBV27; len: 15; CDR3aa: CASSSPGAGAYGYTF; CDR3nt: TGTGCCAGCAGTTCCCCTGGGGCAGGGGCATATGGCTACACCTTC
abundance: -; d_gene: TRBD2; j_gene: TRBJ2-5; v_gene: TRBV10-2; len: 16; CDR3aa: CASSESIAGGQETQYF; CDR3nt: TGCGCCAGCAGTGAGTCAATAGCGGGGGGGCAAGAGACCCAGTACTTC
abundance: -; d_gene: -; j_gene: TRBJ2-7; v_gene: TRBV5-8; len: 12; CDR3aa: CASSRTWHEQYF; CDR3nt: TGTGCCAGCAGCCGCACGTGGCACGAGCAGTACTTC
abundance: -; d_gene: -; j_gene: TRBJ1-5; v_gene: TRBV19; len: 14; CDR3aa: CASSIDRRGQPQHF; CDR3nt: TGTGCCAGTAGTATAGATAGGAGGGGTCAGCCCCAGCATTTT
abundance: -; d_gene: -; j_gene: TRBJ1-1; v_gene: TRBV9; len: 13; CDR3aa: CASSLGGHTEAFF; CDR3nt: TGTGCCAGCAGCCTAGGGGGGCACACTGAAGCTTTCTTT
abundance: -; d_gene: -; j_gene: TRBJ1-1; v_gene: TRBV5-1; len: 14; CDR3aa: CASSFPDQATEAFF; CDR3nt: TGCGCCAGCAGCTTCCCTGACCAGGCCACTGAAGCCTTCTTT
abundance: few; d_gene: TRBD1; j_gene: TRBJ1-1; v_gene: TRBV6-5; len: 15; CDR3aa: CASSSPTGSSGKAFF; CDR3nt: TGTGCCAGCAGTTCCCCGACAGGGTCCTCAGGGAAAGCTTTCTTT
abundance: -; d_gene: TRBD1; j_gene: TRBJ1-2; v_gene: TRBV2; len: 17; CDR3aa: CASIGAGDRAKDGGYTF; CDR3nt: TGTGCCAGCATAGGGGCGGGCGACAGGGCCAAGGACGGTGGCTACACCTTC
abundance: -; d_gene: -; j_gene: TRBJ1-5; v_gene: TRBV5-1; len: 13; CDR3aa: CASSVGTNQPQHF; CDR3nt: TGCGCCAGCAGCGTGGGGACAAATCAGCCCCAGCATTTT
abundance: -; d_gene: -; j_gene: TRBJ1-2; v_gene: TRBV25-1; len: 15; CDR3aa: CASSVIGGGIYGYTF; CDR3nt: TGTGCCAGCAGCGTCATTGGGGGAGGAATCTATGGCTACACCTTC
abundance: -; d_gene: -; j_gene: TRBJ2-3; v_gene: TRBV5-6; len: 15; CDR3aa: CASSVGPKGSDTQYF; CDR3nt: TGTGCCAGCAGCGTGGGCCCAAAGGGGTCAGATACGCAGTATTTT
abundance: -; d_gene: TRBD2; j_gene: TRBJ2-1; v_gene: TRBV19; len: 15; CDR3aa: CASSIASGGYNEQFF; CDR3nt: TGTGCCAGTAGTATTGCGAGCGGGGGCTACAATGAGCAGTTCTTC
abundance: -; d_gene: TRBD1; j_gene: TRBJ2-3; v_gene: TRBV5-1; len: 18; CDR3aa: CASRFILGDRGNADTQYF; CDR3nt: TGCGCCAGCAGATTTATCCTAGGGGACAGGGGGAACGCAGATACGCAGTATTTT
abundance: -; d_gene: TRBD1; j_gene: TRBJ1-5; v_gene: TRBV15; len: 13; CDR3aa: CATNSDREQPQHF; CDR3nt: TGTGCCACCAACTCGGACAGGGAACAGCCCCAGCATTTT
abundance: -; d_gene: TRBD1; j_gene: TRBJ1-1; v_gene: TRBV5-1; len: 14; CDR3aa: CASSSQGEGTEAFF; CDR3nt: TGCGCCAGCAGCTCCCAGGGGGAAGGCACTGAAGCTTTCTTT
abundance: -; d_gene: TRBD1; j_gene: TRBJ2-7; v_gene: TRBV7-2; len: 16; CDR3aa: CASSSRGQQRTYEQYF; CDR3nt: TGTGCCAGCAGCTCTCGGGGACAGCAAAGAACGTACGAGCAGTACTTC
abundance: -; d_gene: -; j_gene: TRBJ2-2; v_gene: TRBV4-2; len: 15; CDR3aa: CASSQESSGTGELFF; CDR3nt: TGTGCCAGCAGCCAAGAGAGTAGCGGCACCGGGGAGCTGTTTTTT
abundance: few; d_gene: -; j_gene: TRBJ1-1; v_gene: TRBV5-1; len: 14; CDR3aa: CASSSGSMNTEAFF; CDR3nt: TGCGCCAGCAGCTCGGGGAGTATGAACACTGAAGCTTTCTTT
abundance: few; d_gene: TRBD2; j_gene: TRBJ2-5; v_gene: TRBV12-5; len: 17; CDR3aa: CASGSGTSGGPEETQYF; CDR3nt: TGTGCTAGTGGCTCCGGGACTAGCGGGGGGCCGGAAGAGACCCAGTACTTC
abundance: -; d_gene: TRBD1; j_gene: TRBJ1-1; v_gene: TRBV5-1; len: 14; CDR3aa: CASSLGTGNTEAFF; CDR3nt: TGCGCCAGCAGCTTGGGGACAGGGAACACTGAAGCTTTCTTT
abundance: -; d_gene: -; j_gene: TRBJ1-4; v_gene: TRBV14; len: 14; CDR3aa: CASSQQAGEGKLFF; CDR3nt: TGTGCCAGCAGCCAACAGGCTGGTGAAGGAAAACTGTTTTTT
abundance: -; d_gene: -; j_gene: TRBJ2-7; v_gene: TRBV29-1; len: 12; CDR3aa: CSVPGGPGEQYF; CDR3nt: TGCAGCGTACCGGGGGGCCCGGGGGAGCAGTACTTC
abundance: -; d_gene: TRBD1; j_gene: TRBJ1-1; v_gene: TRBV18; len: 16; CDR3aa: CASSPTTGAALTEAFF; CDR3nt: TGTGCCAGCTCACCTACTACAGGGGCCGCCCTCACTGAAGCTTTCTTT
abundance: few; d_gene: TRBD2; j_gene: TRBJ2-1; v_gene: TRBV10-3; len: 19; CDR3aa: CAISVNSKSGLASYNEQFF; CDR3nt: TGTGCCATCAGTGTAAACTCCAAGTCGGGACTAGCGTCCTACAATGAGCAGTTCTTC
abundance: -; d_gene: TRBD1; j_gene: TRBJ2-3; v_gene: TRBV2; len: 14; CDR3aa: CASWGQGLRDTQYF; CDR3nt: TGTGCCAGCTGGGGACAGGGGCTTAGGGATACGCAGTATTTT
abundance: -; d_gene: -; j_gene: TRBJ1-5; v_gene: TRBV15; len: 15; CDR3aa: CATSRDSGANQPQHF; CDR3nt: TGTGCCACCAGCAGAGATTCAGGGGCCAATCAGCCCCAGCATTTT
abundance: once; d_gene: -; j_gene: TRBJ2-1; v_gene: TRBV2; len: 14; CDR3aa: CASSDLIVAHEQFF; CDR3nt: TGTGCCAGCAGTGACTTGATAGTTGCCCATGAGCAGTTCTTC